The clone carrying this T cell receptor beta chain was observed a few times. The antigen is not known. The PCR contained 60 Vbeta and 13 Jbeta primers. The protocol was immunoSEQ multiplex PCR, while the TCRdb copy is restricted to in-frame clones and leaves out a portion. The sample yields more than 95,000 clones, more than 75% seen once. The germline gives CDR1 SEHNR, CDR2 FQNEAQ (reference sequence). The CDR3 extends over 14 amino acids. The V segment lost 5 bases and the J segment 5 bases; nucleotides outside the gene matches: 7. This sample is part of a study of cytomegalovirus exposure and HLA in healthy donors. Study-wide findings and caveats: A later analysis found that most CMV-associated TCR beta chains appeared HLA-restricted.

Sequencing was done on a sample of PBMCs. The chain is built from TRBV7-9 and TRBJ2-7; 9 bases map to TRBD2. The TCR was taken from a young man in good health and CMV-seropositive. The DNA of the CDR3 is TGTGCCAGCAGCCCAGGACTAGCGACCCACGAGCAGTACTTC. This sequence encodes CASSPGLATHEQYF.